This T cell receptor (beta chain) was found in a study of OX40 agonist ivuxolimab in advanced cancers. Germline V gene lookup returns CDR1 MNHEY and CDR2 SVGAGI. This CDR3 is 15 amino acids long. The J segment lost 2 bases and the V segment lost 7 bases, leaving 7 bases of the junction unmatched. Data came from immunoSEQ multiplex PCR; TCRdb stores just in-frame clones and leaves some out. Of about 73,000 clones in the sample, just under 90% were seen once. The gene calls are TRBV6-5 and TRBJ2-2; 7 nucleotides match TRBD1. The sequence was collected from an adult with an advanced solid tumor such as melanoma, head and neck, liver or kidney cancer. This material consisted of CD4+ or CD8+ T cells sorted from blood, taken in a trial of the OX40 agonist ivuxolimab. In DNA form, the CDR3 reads TGTGCCAGCACCGGAAGGGACAGTAACACCGGGGAGCTGTTTTTT. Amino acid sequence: CASTGRDSNTGELFF.